Following are 6 T cell receptor beta chains from one sample sequenced in a study of blood T cell repertoires in COVID-19. Clones were read by immunoSEQ multiplex PCR, and TCRdb kept only the in-frame ones, dropping some. The table shows fewer than 400,000 clones, with about 87% occurring only once. The sequenced sample consisted of PBMCs or T cells enriched from blood (not recorded which). The receptor source for this set is a woman aged 18 to 35 who had recovered from COVID-19.

CDR3 protein: CASSLLGGTDQPQHF. In DNA form, the CDR3 reads TGTGCCAGCAGTTTATTAGGGGGCACGGATCAGCCCCAGCATTTT. This chain joins TRBV28 and TRBJ1-5; 7 bases line up with TRBD1. V dropped 1 base and J dropped 5; count of bases not matched to a gene: 5. CDR1 is MDHEN, CDR2 SYDVKM, per germline. The CDR3 has 15 residues.

V usage is TRBV18 and J usage is TRBJ1-3, with a tentative D call TRBD1 (6 bases). In germline, CDR1 is KGHSH, CDR2 LQKENI. Trimming pared 3 bases from V and 0 bases from J, leaving 12 bases between. The CDR3 consists of 16 residues. The DNA of the CDR3 is TGTGCCAGCTCACCTAGGACAGAGGACTCTGGAAACACCATATATTTT. Protein product: CASSPRTEDSGNTIYF.

This rearrangement joins TRBV24-1 to TRBJ2-1, with D possibly being TRBD2 (6 bases). This CDR3 region has 17 residues. V was trimmed by 2 bases and J by 4 bases, leaving 17 bases between them. Looked up from germline, CDR1 is KGHDR and CDR2 is SFDVKD. CDR3 sequence reads: CATSDSSNGRRYNEQFF. The CDR3 DNA sequence: TGTGCCACCAGTGATTCTTCGAACGGGAGAAGATACAATGAGCAGTTCTTC.

The rearrangement uses TRBV29-1 and TRBJ1-2; TRBD1 is a possible D gene (5 bases). This CDR3 has 13 residues. Germline-derived CDR1 and CDR2 are SQVTM and ANQGSEA. Trimming shortened V by 0 bases and J by 8 bases, and 13 bases separated the two germline ends. The CDR3 spells CSVEDGGERGYTF. The DNA of the CDR3 is TGCAGCGTTGAAGATGGAGGGGAGAGAGGCTACACCTTC.

V is TRBV18 and J is TRBJ2-1, with 13 bases aligning to TRBD2. Germline lookup yields CDR1 KGHSH and CDR2 LQKENI. The CDR3 is 16 amino acids. Unmatched junction bases numbered 4, after V lost 3 bases and J lost 5 bases. Written as DNA, the CDR3 is TGTGCCAGCTCACCGGGACTAGCGGGAACAAACAATGAGCAGTTCTTC. Its translation: CASSPGLAGTNNEQFF.

The genes are TRBV30 and TRBJ2-5; 7 bases match TRBD2. V lost 7 bases and J lost 2; bases outside the gene matches: 1. Germline CDR1 GTSNPN, CDR2 SVGIG (reference sequence). The CDR3 runs to 11 residues. The CDR3 sequence is CASLAQETQYF. In DNA form, the CDR3 reads TGTGCCTCACTAGCGCAAGAGACCCAGTACTTC.